Following are 30 T cell receptor beta chains from one sample sequenced in a study of tumor-infiltrating lymphocytes in oesophageal squamous cell carcinoma (dated by TCRdb to 2016 to 2017). The library was made by PCR. The reads were generated on an Illumina HiSeq 2000. TCRdb reprocessing: public reads trimmed at Q25 with fastp, clones called with MiXCR, in-frame beta chains kept. CDR3 protein duplicates are merged, each entry listing the most common genes and DNA. The sample table holds under 20,000 distinct CDR3 sequences, of which 30% to 50% were seen once. The ten largest make up almost 7% of the sample. The sample comprised blood. The receptors stem from a male donor with esophageal squamous cell carcinoma.

The rearrangement uses TRBV11-1 and TRBJ2-5; D possibly corresponds to TRBD1 (7 bases). V shed 1 base and J shed 7 bases, with 13 bases lying between them. CDR1 is SGHAT and CDR2 is FQDESV in the germline V gene (reference sequence). This CDR3 has 14 amino acids. The chain's CDR3 is CASSLGGAGGTQYF. CDR3 nucleotides: TGTGCCAGCAGCTTAGGGGGGGCAGGGGGGACCCAGTACTTC.

This clonotype was found a few times. The gene calls are TRBV7-2 and TRBJ2-3; 7 nucleotides line up with TRBD2. The CDR3 covers 15 residues. CDR1 and CDR2 from the germline V gene are SGHTA and FQGNSA. V gave up 6 bases and J gave up 6 bases; unmatched junction bases: 12. The CDR3 region is CASRPAGLRGDTQYF. The CDR3 nucleotides read TGTGCCAGCAGGCCAGCGGGGCTCCGGGGTGATACGCAGTATTTT.

By share, this clonotype counts as medium-sized. The gene calls are TRBV7-2 and TRBJ2-7, with D maybe TRBD2 (5 bases). V gave up 4 bases and J gave up 3 bases, with 13 bases separating them. Germline V gene sequence: CDR1 SGHTA, CDR2 FQGNSA. The CDR3 has 14 amino acids. CDR3 sequence: CASSSGLGYYEQYF. CDR3 in DNA: TGTGCCAGCAGCTCTGGACTCGGCTACTACGAGCAGTACTTC.

This clonotype came up once. This sequence joins TRBV6-4 and TRBJ2-3; D remains unclear. CDR1 and CDR2 from the germline V gene are MRHNA and SNTAGT. The CDR3 totals 15 residues. Trimming left V 5 bases short and J 0 bases short, with 12 bases between. The CDR3 DNA reads TGTGCCAGCAGTTACTATCGTGCTAGCACAGATACGCAGTATTTT. It is translated as CASSYYRASTDTQYF.

For this clonotype: The CDR3 carries no conserved terminal phenylalanine or tryptophan, so it likely arises from a read error. The DNA is left out, because the CDR3 cannot be placed on it with certainty; the CDR3 is given as TCRdb lists it. J is TRBJ2-1 and V is TRBV7-3; TRBD1 reflects the table's D call only, with no check against the DNA. Counting both end residues, the CDR3 totals 17 amino acids. Germline loops: CDR1 SGHTA, CDR2 FQGTGA. This CDR3 is CASSLEGQINYGYTFGS.

The gene calls are TRBV7-6 and TRBJ1-2; D gene uncertain. The CDR3 sequence is 12 residues long. The V and J ends lost 3 bases and 6 bases respectively, with 8 bases between them. The V gene's germline CDR1 is SGHVS and CDR2 FNYEAQ. This CDR3 reads CASSFSGDGYTF. The CDR3 DNA reads as TGTGCCAGCAGCTTCAGCGGGGATGGCTACACCTTC. The variable domain in full, with the rest retrieved from reference TRBV7-6 and TRBJ1-2, is GAGVSQSPRYKVTKRGQDVALRCDPISGHVSLYWYRQALGQGPEFLTYFNYEAQQDKSGLPNDRFSAERPEGSISTLTIQRTEQRDSAMYRCASSFSGDGYTFGSGTRLTVV.

This clonotype was seen at least ten times. This may stem from a read error, because a much larger clone lies one nucleotide away. The chain employs TRBV10-3 and TRBJ2-7, with 14 bases identical to TRBD2. Germline assignment: CDR1 ENHRY and CDR2 SYGVKD. The trim removed 10 bases at V and 7 bases at J, leaving 9 bases unmatched. CDR3 length: 14 residues. CDR3 coding DNA: TGTGCCACAGAAGGGACTAGCGGGGGAGATGAGCAGTACTTC. This encodes CATEGTSGGDEQYF.

This clonotype was picked up many times. The CDR3 spells CASSSGSGGYNEQFF. CDR3 coding DNA: TGTGCCAGCAGCTCCGGGAGCGGTGGATACAATGAGCAGTTCTTC. The chain combines TRBV7-2 with TRBJ2-1, with D perhaps matching TRBD2 (6 bases). The V gene lost 4 bases and the J gene lost 4 bases, with 14 bases spanning the gap. The CDR3 is 15 residues long. Germline V gives CDR1 SGHTA, CDR2 FQGNSA. The full variable domain, with the rest looked up from reference TRBV7-2 and TRBJ2-1, is GAGVSQSPSNKVTEKGKDVELRCDPISGHTALYWYRQSLGQGLEFLIYFQGNSAPDKSGLPSDRFSAERTGGSVSTLTIQRTQQEDSAVYLCASSSGSGGYNEQFFGPGTRLTVL.

The V gene is TRBV12-3 or TRBV12-4, the J gene TRBJ1-3; 7 bases fit TRBD1. The CDR3 sequence is 15 residues long. The J segment lost 0 bases and the V segment lost 6 bases, leaving 5 bases of the junction unmatched. The CDR3 DNA sequence: TGTGCCAGCAGCCCACAGGGGCCCTCTGGAAACACCATATATTTT. Amino acids: CASSPQGPSGNTIYF.

A word on this clonotype: Since no conserved phenylalanine or tryptophan closes the CDR3, a read error is the likely cause. The limits of the CDR3 on the DNA are not certain, so only TCRdb's listed CDR3 is given. The chain uses TRBV7-6 and TRBJ2-1. The V gene's germline CDR1 is SGHVS and CDR2 FNYEAQ. The CDR3 totals 14 residues, both ends included. The chain's CDR3 is CASSADHYGYTFGS.

On this clonotype: Given the absence of the conserved phenylalanine or tryptophan at the CDR3 end, a read error is likely. The DNA is omitted, as the CDR3 cannot be located on it reliably, and the CDR3 follows TCRdb's listing. The chain carries TRBV14 and TRBJ2-7; the D segment call TRBD1 is taken from the table without a DNA check. The length of the CDR3 is 17 amino acids, counting both ends. Per the germline V gene, CDR1 is SGHDN and CDR2 is FVKESK. CDR3 residues: CASSQDWDRNYGYTFGS.

The V gene is TRBV6-6, the J gene TRBJ2-7; D call uncertain. CDR3 length: 14 residues. CDR1 is MNHNY, CDR2 SVGAGI, per germline (reference sequence). Trimming took 0 bases from V and 0 from J, leaving 6 bases between them. CDR3 nucleotides: TGTGCCAGCAGTTACTCGTTCGGCTCCTACGAGCAGTACTTC. Translation: CASSYSFGSYEQYF.

The chain is built from TRBV9 and TRBJ2-1, with 11 bases aligning to TRBD2. The CDR3 has 18 amino acids. Germline values: CDR1 SGDLS, CDR2 YYNGEE. Trimming took 3 bases from V and 3 from J; bases not matched to a gene: 11. CDR3 loop: CASSARGGTSGGYNEQFF. CDR3 nucleotide sequence: TGTGCCAGCAGCGCCCGTGGGGGGACTAGCGGAGGCTACAATGAGCAGTTCTTC.

The V gene is TRBV24-1, the J gene TRBJ2-1; 11 bases are a match to TRBD2. The last part of the DNA fits TRBJ2-7 better; the J call may be wrong. Germline values: CDR1 KGHDR, CDR2 SFDVKD. This CDR3 has 15 amino acids. The CDR3 coding sequence is TGTGCCACCCTGAGAAACCCTAGCGGGAGGTATGCGCAGTACTTC. It translates to CATLRNPSGRYAQYF.

Worth noting for this clonotype: This likely comes from a read error, as the CDR3 has no conserved phenylalanine or tryptophan at its end. Because the CDR3's place on the DNA is in doubt, the DNA is left out and the CDR3 is given as listed by TCRdb. The gene calls are TRBV7-2 and TRBJ2-6; TRBD1 is taken as the D call from the table, unchecked against the DNA. Ends included, the CDR3 has 9 residues. CDR1 is SGHTA, CDR2 FQGNSA, per germline. CDR3 amino acids: CASSMGQGN.

This chain links TRBV7-2 with TRBJ2-1; TRBD2 agrees at 7 bases. The CDR3 runs to 16 residues. CDR1 and CDR2 from the germline V gene are SGHTA and FQGNSA. V lost 2 bases to trimming and J lost 7 bases; unmatched junction nucleotides: 11. CDR3 in amino acids: CASSLPRVVGGNEQFF. The CDR3 DNA reads TGTGCCAGCAGCTTACCGCGAGTGGTGGGGGGGAATGAGCAGTTCTTC.

The chain recombines TRBV5-1 with TRBJ2-7; no clear D. The CDR3 sequence is 13 residues long. Germline lookup yields CDR1 SGHRS and CDR2 YFSETQ. V was pared by 0 bases and J by 2 bases, with 6 bases between. CDR3 coding DNA: TGCGCCAGCAGCTTGGAACGCACCTACGAGCAGTACTTC. Translated, it gives CASSLERTYEQYF.

To note about this clonotype: A much larger clone is a single base away; this may be a read error. This rearrangement joins TRBV27 to TRBJ2-5; D is perhaps TRBD1 or TRBD2 (6 bases each). This CDR3 comprises 15 residues. V shed 3 bases and J shed 11 bases, with 22 bases lying between them. The germline V gene encodes CDR1 MNHEY and CDR2 SMNVEV (reference sequence). This CDR3 is CASSLLGAGIGEQYF. The CDR3 coding sequence is TGTGCCAGCAGTTTGCTGGGGGCGGGAATAGGTGAGCAGTACTTC.

A word on this clonotype: Germline is not matched at one junction end, which may reflect a read error. The chain employs TRBV6-6 and TRBJ2-4; TRBD2 matches at 13 bases. There are 18 residues in the CDR3. Germline V gene sequence: CDR1 MNHNY, CDR2 SVGAGI (reference sequence). The CDR3 is CASSQGRTSGRMGYEQYF. CDR3 in DNA: TGTGCCAGCAGTCAGGGGCGGACTAGCGGGAGAATGGGGTACGAGCAGTACTTT.

The chain joins TRBV7-2 to TRBJ2-3; no firm D call. CDR1 and CDR2 from the germline V gene are SGHTA and FQGNSA. CDR3 size: 15 residues. Deletions cut 1 base from V and 4 bases from J, with 12 bases between. CDR3 DNA sequence: TGTGCCAGCAGCTTAGAGGTCGAGCAGCCAGATACGCAGTATTTT. This translates into CASSLEVEQPDTQYF.

The chain has TRBV6-1 and TRBJ1-2; no clear D. This CDR3 comprises 15 residues. Germline V lookup: CDR1 MNHNS, CDR2 SASEGT. Between the trimmed V and J ends, which lost 2 bases and 5 bases, there was a span of 15 bases. CDR3 protein: CASSEYGDPGYGYTF. In DNA form, the CDR3 reads TGTGCCAGCAGTGAATATGGGGATCCGGGGTATGGCTACACCTTC.

Judged by abundance, this clonotype is medium-sized. This chain links TRBV6-1 with TRBJ2-4; D not certain. V shed 7 bases and J shed 6 bases, with 10 bases lying between them. The CDR3 is 12 amino acids. CDR1 MNHNS and CDR2 SASEGT come from the germline V gene. DNA of the CDR3: TGTGCCAGCAATTTCGACGGAAACATTCAGTACTTC. Its translation: CASNFDGNIQYF.

V gene TRBV7-3 combines with J gene TRBJ2-3, with 10 positions matching TRBD2. The J call may be wrong; the DNA end is better matched by TRBJ2-1. This CDR3 has 16 residues. CDR1 and CDR2 from the germline V gene are SGHTA and FQGTGA. CDR3 protein: CASSYSSGGLGGEQFF. The CDR3 bases are TGTGCCAGCAGCTACTCTAGCGGGGGACTAGGGGGAGAGCAGTTCTTC.

In the case of this clonotype: The missing conserved phenylalanine or tryptophan at the end of this CDR3 makes a read error likely. No DNA is shown, since the ends of the CDR3 on it are uncertain; the CDR3 is the one TCRdb lists. V and J are TRBV27 and TRBJ1-6. CDR1 is MNHEY, CDR2 SMNVEV, per germline (reference sequence). The length of the CDR3 is 10 amino acids, counting both ends. Here the CDR3 reads CASPWREVPV.

This chain links TRBV7-9 with TRBJ2-7; possibly TRBD2 for D (6 bases). CDR1 and CDR2 (germline): SEHNR, FQNEAQ (reference sequence). The CDR3 consists of 13 residues. The ends were cut back, 3 bases at V and 2 bases at J, with 8 bases in the middle. The CDR3 loop is CASSFGGPYEQYF. Written as DNA, the CDR3 is TGTGCCAGCAGCTTCGGGGGACCCTACGAGCAGTACTTC. Complete variable domain (other parts from reference TRBV7-9 and TRBJ2-7): DTGVSQNPRHKITKRGQNVTFRCDPISEHNRLYWYRQTLGQGPEFLTYFQNEAQLEKSRLLSDRFSAERPKGSFSTLEIQRTEQGDSAMYLCASSFGGPYEQYFGPGTRLTVT.

This sequence joins TRBV7-2 and TRBJ2-3; D is possibly TRBD1 (7 bases). Per the germline V gene, CDR1 is SGHTA and CDR2 is FQGNSA. The CDR3 has 14 amino acids. The V and J ends lost 2 bases and 3 bases respectively, with 9 bases between them. CDR3 bases: TGTGCCAGCAGCTTATCAGGGGGGACAGATACGCAGTATTTT. Amino acid sequence: CASSLSGGTDTQYF.

In its sample, this clonotype was seen many times. This chain joins TRBV5-4 and TRBJ2-1; D remains ambiguous. Germline values: CDR1 SGHNT, CDR2 YYREEE (reference sequence). V gave up 1 base and J gave up 8 bases, with 10 bases separating them. CDR3 length: 13 amino acids. CDR3 sequence: CASSLWSGDEQFF. CDR3 DNA sequence: TGTGCCAGCAGCTTGTGGTCCGGCGATGAGCAGTTCTTC.

The chain recombines TRBV7-2 with TRBJ2-1, with D uncertain. The J call may be wrong; the DNA end is better matched by TRBJ1-2. The germline V gene has CDR1 SGHTA and CDR2 FQGNSA. The CDR3 contains 14 residues. CDR3 amino acids: CASSSYDTQDGYTF. The CDR3 DNA is TGTGCCAGCAGCTCATATGACACCCAGGATGGCTACACCTTC.

The gene calls are TRBV7-2 and TRBJ2-6; D might be TRBD1 or TRBD2, each matching 6 bases. The CDR3 runs to 15 residues. Germline V gives CDR1 SGHTA, CDR2 FQGNSA. V lost 5 bases to trimming and J lost 2 bases, with 10 bases between them. The CDR3 DNA sequence: TGTGCCAGCAGCCTAGGGGGGACTGGGGCCAACGTCCTGACTTTC. This translates into CASSLGGTGANVLTF.

This clonotype was seen repeatedly, ten times or more. The chain links TRBV28 to TRBJ1-2; D is undetermined. The germline V gene has CDR1 MDHEN and CDR2 SYDVKM. Trimming left V 10 bases short and J 0 bases short, with 9 bases between. The CDR3 runs 12 residues. CDR3 in amino acids: CATHLTNYGYTF. CDR3 bases: TGTGCCACTCATTTAACTAACTATGGCTACACCTTC.